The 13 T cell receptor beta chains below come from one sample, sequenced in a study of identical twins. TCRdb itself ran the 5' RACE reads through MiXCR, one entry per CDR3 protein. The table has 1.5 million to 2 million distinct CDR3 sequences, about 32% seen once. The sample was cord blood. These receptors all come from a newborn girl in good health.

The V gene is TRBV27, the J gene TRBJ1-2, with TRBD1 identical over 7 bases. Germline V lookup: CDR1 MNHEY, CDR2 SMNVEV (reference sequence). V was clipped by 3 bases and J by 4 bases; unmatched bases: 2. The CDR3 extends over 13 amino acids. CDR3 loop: CASSFQGVYGYTF. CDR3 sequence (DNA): TGTGCCAGCAGTTTTCAGGGGGTCTATGGCTACACCTTC.

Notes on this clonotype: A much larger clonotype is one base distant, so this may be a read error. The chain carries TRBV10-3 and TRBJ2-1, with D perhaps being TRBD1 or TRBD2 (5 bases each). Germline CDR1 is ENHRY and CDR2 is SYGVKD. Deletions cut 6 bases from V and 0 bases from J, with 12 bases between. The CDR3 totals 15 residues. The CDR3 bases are TGTGCCATCAGGGACGGGGCCAGCTCCTACAATGAGCAGTTCTTC. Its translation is CAIRDGASSYNEQFF.

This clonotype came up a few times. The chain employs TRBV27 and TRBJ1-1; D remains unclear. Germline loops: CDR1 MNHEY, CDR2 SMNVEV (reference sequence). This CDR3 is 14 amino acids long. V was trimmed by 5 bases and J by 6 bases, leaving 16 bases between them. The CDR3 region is CASSRRESGAEAFF. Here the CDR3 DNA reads TGTGCCAGCAGTAGAAGGGAATCGGGAGCTGAAGCTTTCTTT.

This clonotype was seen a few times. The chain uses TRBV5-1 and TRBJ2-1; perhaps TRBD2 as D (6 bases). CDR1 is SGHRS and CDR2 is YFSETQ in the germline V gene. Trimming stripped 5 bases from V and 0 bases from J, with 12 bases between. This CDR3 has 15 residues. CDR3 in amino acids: CASSRWTTSYNEQFF. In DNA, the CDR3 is TGCGCCAGCAGTCGTTGGACTACCTCCTACAATGAGCAGTTCTTC.

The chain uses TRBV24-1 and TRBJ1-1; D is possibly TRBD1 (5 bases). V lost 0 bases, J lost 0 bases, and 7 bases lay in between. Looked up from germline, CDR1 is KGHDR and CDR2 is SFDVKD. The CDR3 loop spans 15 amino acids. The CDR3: CATSDLGALNTEAFF. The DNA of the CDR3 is TGTGCCACCAGTGATTTGGGGGCGCTGAACACTGAAGCTTTCTTT.

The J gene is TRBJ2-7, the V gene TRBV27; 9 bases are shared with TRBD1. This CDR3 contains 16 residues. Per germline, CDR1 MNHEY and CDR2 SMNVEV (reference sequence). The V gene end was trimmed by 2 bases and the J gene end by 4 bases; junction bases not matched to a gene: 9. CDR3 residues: CASSLAMDRGHYEQYF. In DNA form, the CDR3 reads TGTGCCAGCAGTTTAGCGATGGACAGGGGCCATTACGAGCAGTACTTC.

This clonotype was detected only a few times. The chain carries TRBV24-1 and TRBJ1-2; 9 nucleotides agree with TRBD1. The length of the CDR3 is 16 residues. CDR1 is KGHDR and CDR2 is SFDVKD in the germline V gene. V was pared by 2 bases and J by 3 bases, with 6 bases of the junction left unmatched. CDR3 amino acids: CATSDSGTGRYYGYTF. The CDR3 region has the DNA TGTGCCACCAGTGATTCGGGGACAGGGCGATACTATGGCTACACCTTC.

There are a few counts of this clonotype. The CDR3 sequence is CASSFGQPNSPLHF. The CDR3 nucleotides read TGTGCCAGCAGTTTCGGCCAGCCTAATTCACCCCTCCACTTT. The rearrangement joins TRBV27 to TRBJ1-6; D not certain. The V gene's germline CDR1 is MNHEY and CDR2 SMNVEV (reference sequence). The germline V and J ends were trimmed by 3 bases and 6 bases, with 9 bases remaining between them. The CDR3 runs 14 residues.

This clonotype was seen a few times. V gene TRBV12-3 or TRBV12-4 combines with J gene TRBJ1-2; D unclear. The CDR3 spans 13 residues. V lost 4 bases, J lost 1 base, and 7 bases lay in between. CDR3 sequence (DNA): TGTGCCAGCAGTTACCATCATAACTATGGCTACACCTTC. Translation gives CASSYHHNYGYTF.

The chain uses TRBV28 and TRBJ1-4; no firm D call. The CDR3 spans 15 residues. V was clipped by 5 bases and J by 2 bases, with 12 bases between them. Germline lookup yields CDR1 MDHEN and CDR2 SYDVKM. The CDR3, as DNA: TGTGCCAGCAGTGCCCCCTCGGGGACTAATGAAAAACTGTTTTTT. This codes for CASSAPSGTNEKLFF.

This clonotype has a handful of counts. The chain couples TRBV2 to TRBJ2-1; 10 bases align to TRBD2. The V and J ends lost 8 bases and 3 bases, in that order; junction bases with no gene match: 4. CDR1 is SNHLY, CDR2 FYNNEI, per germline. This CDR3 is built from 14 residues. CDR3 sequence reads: CASRWTSGYNEQFF. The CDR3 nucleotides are TGTGCCAGCCGTTGGACTAGCGGCTACAATGAGCAGTTCTTC.

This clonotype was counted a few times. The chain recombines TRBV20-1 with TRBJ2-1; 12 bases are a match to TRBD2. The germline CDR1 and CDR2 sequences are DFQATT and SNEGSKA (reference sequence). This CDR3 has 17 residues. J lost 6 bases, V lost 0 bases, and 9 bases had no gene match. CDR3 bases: TGCAGTGCTAGAGATCTAATGCTAGCGGGGGGGCTCAATGAGCAGTTCTTC. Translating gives CSARDLMLAGGLNEQFF.

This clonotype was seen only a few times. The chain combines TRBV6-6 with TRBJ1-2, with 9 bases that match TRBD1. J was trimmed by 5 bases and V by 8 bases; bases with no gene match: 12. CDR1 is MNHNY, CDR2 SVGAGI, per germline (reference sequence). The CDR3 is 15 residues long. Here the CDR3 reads CASRHPDRGFYGYTF. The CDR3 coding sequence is TGTGCCAGCCGACACCCTGACAGGGGGTTTTATGGCTACACCTTC.